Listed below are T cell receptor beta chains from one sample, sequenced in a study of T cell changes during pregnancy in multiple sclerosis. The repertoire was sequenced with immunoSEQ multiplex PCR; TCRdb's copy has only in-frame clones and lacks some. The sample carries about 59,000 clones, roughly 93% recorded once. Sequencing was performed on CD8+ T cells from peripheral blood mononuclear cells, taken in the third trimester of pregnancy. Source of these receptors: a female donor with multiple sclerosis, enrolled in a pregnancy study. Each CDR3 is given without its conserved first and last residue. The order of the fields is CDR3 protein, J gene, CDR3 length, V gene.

CDR3 protein: ASSPRLAGFSYEQY
J gene: TRBJ2-7
CDR3 length: 14
V gene: TRBV4-2

CDR3 protein: ASSPRDRGYSGANVLT
J gene: TRBJ2-6
CDR3 length: 16
V gene: TRBV4-3

CDR3 protein: ASSWTGDGPGLIDEQF
J gene: TRBJ2-1
CDR3 length: 16
V gene: TRBV5-1

CDR3 protein: ASSSPINSYNEQF
J gene: TRBJ2-1
CDR3 length: 13
V gene: TRBV27

CDR3 protein: AWSVGQGGLEQY
J gene: TRBJ2-7
CDR3 length: 12
V gene: TRBV30

CDR3 protein: ASSSPGQARAF
J gene: TRBJ1-1
CDR3 length: 11
V gene: TRBV7-9

CDR3 protein: ASSESKRGLRREQY
J gene: TRBJ2-7
CDR3 length: 14
V gene: TRBV10-1

CDR3 protein: ASSIGGRSYEQY
J gene: TRBJ2-7
CDR3 length: 12
V gene: TRBV27

CDR3 protein: ASSSRDGSYEQY
J gene: TRBJ2-7
CDR3 length: 12
V gene: TRBV2

CDR3 protein: ASTHRGETQY
J gene: TRBJ2-5
CDR3 length: 10
V gene: TRBV7-8

CDR3 protein: AIGRSYEQY
J gene: TRBJ2-7
CDR3 length: 9
V gene: TRBV10-3

CDR3 protein: ASSLDPGQGHGYT
J gene: TRBJ1-2
CDR3 length: 13
V gene: TRBV5-1

CDR3 protein: ASSSGTGPYEQY
J gene: TRBJ2-7
CDR3 length: 12
V gene: TRBV7-2

CDR3 protein: ASSLVAGDYNEQF
J gene: TRBJ2-1
CDR3 length: 13
V gene: TRBV11-3

CDR3 protein: ASSGTSRKSSYEQY
J gene: TRBJ2-7
CDR3 length: 14
V gene: TRBV2

CDR3 protein: ASSVPTSMGTGELF
J gene: TRBJ2-2
CDR3 length: 14
V gene: TRBV5-4

CDR3 protein: ASSTRTSITGELF
J gene: TRBJ2-2
CDR3 length: 13
V gene: TRBV5-1

CDR3 protein: ASSLGTAGAPYEQY
J gene: TRBJ2-7
CDR3 length: 14
V gene: TRBV5-1

CDR3 protein: SARTSGTYEQY
J gene: TRBJ2-7
CDR3 length: 11
V gene: TRBV29-1

CDR3 protein: ASSLGSTRGLDEQY
J gene: TRBJ2-7
CDR3 length: 14
V gene: TRBV7-9

CDR3 protein: ASLDSHYEQY
J gene: TRBJ2-7
CDR3 length: 10
V gene: TRBV6-6

CDR3 protein: ASSPILAGRFREQY
J gene: TRBJ2-7
CDR3 length: 14
V gene: TRBV18

CDR3 protein: ASSSDRESYEQY
J gene: TRBJ2-7
CDR3 length: 12
V gene: TRBV7-9

CDR3 protein: ASGVDRGNQPQH
J gene: TRBJ1-5
CDR3 length: 12
V gene: TRBV27

CDR3 protein: ASSKALFGSGNTIY
J gene: TRBJ1-3
CDR3 length: 14
V gene: TRBV21-1

CDR3 protein: ASERQARGANYGYT
J gene: TRBJ1-2
CDR3 length: 14
V gene: TRBV4-3

CDR3 protein: ASSLIGDSYEQY
J gene: TRBJ2-7
CDR3 length: 12
V gene: TRBV7-9

CDR3 protein: ASSYFSGNTIY
J gene: TRBJ1-3
CDR3 length: 11
V gene: TRBV6-5

CDR3 protein: ASSHRQPARYGYT
J gene: TRBJ1-2
CDR3 length: 13
V gene: TRBV7-8

CDR3 protein: AFDRDGTEAF
J gene: TRBJ1-1
CDR3 length: 10
V gene: TRBV2

CDR3 protein: ASSLGVDTQY
J gene: TRBJ2-3
CDR3 length: 10
V gene: TRBV9

CDR3 protein: ASSEVPEGYNEQF
J gene: TRBJ2-1
CDR3 length: 13
V gene: TRBV6-1

CDR3 protein: ASSWGQGYNEQF
J gene: TRBJ2-1
CDR3 length: 12
V gene: TRBV19

CDR3 protein: ASSQVSSQETQY
J gene: TRBJ2-5
CDR3 length: 12
V gene: TRBV4-1

CDR3 protein: ASRLGLAGTGELF
J gene: TRBJ2-2
CDR3 length: 13
V gene: TRBV6-5

CDR3 protein: ASSLSGGLLDYGYT
J gene: TRBJ1-2
CDR3 length: 14
V gene: TRBV5-6

CDR3 protein: ASGGLAEQETQY
J gene: TRBJ2-5
CDR3 length: 12
V gene: TRBV6-1